The TCR beta chain under discussion was sequenced for a study of blood T cell repertoires in COVID-19. Across the study: Specimens from acute and convalescent COVID-19 originated in the United States, Italy and Spain. The analysed material was cDNA or gDNA that came from T cells, B-cell-depleted T cells, or PBMCs.

Original methodology: The authors estimated nucleated cell counts from reference gene primer amplification. The table came from immunoSEQ multiplex PCR; TCRdb's copy has only in-frame clones and leaves some out. V and J calls and clone size follow that table, whereas D and trimming were derived from the DNA. In the table there are tens of thousands of clones, over 75% of which are singletons. The CDR3 has 16 residues. Germline V gives CDR1 LNHNV, CDR2 YYDKDF (reference sequence). V lost 0 bases to trimming and J lost 6 bases; unmatched junction nucleotides: 6. This TCR was sampled from a woman between 55 and 75 years old with acute or convalescent COVID-19. The sequencing input was peripheral blood. The chain links TRBV15 to TRBJ1-5, with TRBD1 matching over 9 bases. This CDR3 is CATSRDRGQGRQPQHF. The CDR3 coding sequence is TGTGCCACCAGCAGAGATCGGGGACAGGGACGTCAGCCCCAGCATTTT.